Detailed here is one T cell receptor (beta chain). Its antigen is unidentified. It was with a sample-barcoded 5' primer and a J-beta primer mix that a second PCR of roughly 7 to 12 cycles was run. Each of the cDNA molecules was tagged by a template-switch adaptor with 12 random nucleotides. MiXCR, applied by TCRdb to the 5' RACE reads, yields one record per CDR3 protein. Of about 1,800,000 distinct CDR3 sequences in the sample, 28% were seen once. Per-sample yields of isolated PBMCs were at least 6 million. Per the germline V gene, CDR1 is SGHDT and CDR2 is YYEEEE. CDR3 size: 17 residues. Deletions cut 4 bases from V and 2 bases from J, with 20 bases between. The data belong to a study of blood T cells in healthy people across ages. Overall study findings and caveats: Strong correlation existed between TCR beta diversity and naive T cell percentage.

Sequenced input: blood. The sequence came from a woman in her thirties in good health. The chain recombines TRBV5-6 with TRBJ2-3; D is ambiguous. The CDR3 spells CASSPATASSHTDTQYF. The CDR3 bases are TGTGCCAGCAGCCCCGCTACTGCATCGAGCCACACAGATACGCAGTATTTT.